Listed below are T cell receptor beta chains from one sample, sequenced in a study of lymphopenia after photon versus proton radiotherapy. Some clones are missing from TCRdb's copy, which holds only in-frame ones; the method was immunoSEQ multiplex PCR. Of 26,000 or so clones in the sample, approximately 85% are singletons; the top ten hold around 5.3%. The source was peripheral blood, collected from a patient treated with photon-based radiotherapy. Receptors originate from a man aged 25 to 40 with gastric cancer. CDR3s include the opening cysteine and the closing phenylalanine or tryptophan. The D gene is left open where the match is weak.

CDR3: CASGLTVSRPQHF
length: 13
V: TRBV27
D: .

CDR3: CASSRIPGQVPYEQYF
length: 16
V: TRBV4-1
D: TRBD1

CDR3: CSVEDPPRDEQYF
length: 13
V: TRBV29-1
D: .

CDR3: CASSQGVAGGMLAKNIQYF
length: 19
V: TRBV4-1
D: TRBD2

CDR3: CASSYGGGTREKLFF
length: 15
V: TRBV6-5
D: .

CDR3: CASSIGGQGNYEQYF
length: 15
V: TRBV19
D: .

CDR3: CASSWGQGPRYEQYF
length: 15
V: TRBV7-6
D: TRBD1

CDR3: CASGLYPPGYEQYF
length: 14
V: TRBV12-5
D: .

CDR3: CASSLDSPSNTGELFF
length: 16
V: TRBV5-4
D: .

CDR3: CASSMALAGAYEQYF
length: 15
V: TRBV19
D: TRBD2

CDR3: CASRSRPPGTTSGSLRSSYEQYF
length: 23
V: TRBV12-2
D: .

CDR3: CATSREGGEQPQHF
length: 14
V: TRBV15
D: .

CDR3: CASSLVRTGRGTEAFF
length: 16
V: TRBV7-2
D: .

CDR3: CASSAPFGEKLFF
length: 13
V: TRBV9
D: .

CDR3: CASSQQGAGANVLTF
length: 15
V: TRBV2
D: TRBD1

CDR3: CASKGQETYEQYF
length: 13
V: TRBV6-6
D: .

CDR3: CASSLSGGSNEQFF
length: 14
V: TRBV11-2
D: TRBD2

CDR3: CASSINPDRGEKLFF
length: 15
V: TRBV6-4
D: TRBD1

CDR3: CASSQQVGQSNSPLHF
length: 16
V: TRBV11-3
D: TRBD1

CDR3: CASSLLAQRNLGELFF
length: 16
V: TRBV27
D: .

CDR3: CASSVAGVGTDTQYF
length: 15
V: TRBV4-1
D: TRBD2

CDR3: CASRINFESNQPQHF
length: 15
V: TRBV19
D: .

CDR3: CSTYGTGYNGELFF
length: 14
V: TRBV29-1
D: TRBD1